Given below is one T cell receptor (beta chain) in context. The table lists this clonotype with a few counts. What this receptor recognizes is not known. No quality values exist for individual bases; no much larger clone is one base distant. This entry belongs to a study of T cells in Graves' hyperthyroidism and ophthalmopathy (dated by TCRdb to the late 2010s). With respect to the entire study: Peripheral blood was sampled at the time of initial diagnosis, prior to any treatment. After blood sampling, hyperthyroidism patients were treated with methimazole at a starting dose of 30 mg daily, and ophthalmopathy patients were treated with high-dose intravenous methylprednisolone. In addition, the study compared T-cell repertoires in thyroid tissue and in blood from five or six Graves' hyperthyroidism patients. An independent validation cohort of under 20 hyperthyroidism patients and over 15 patients who later progressed to ophthalmopathy tested prospective prediction of ophthalmopathy. A discovery cohort of around 98 patients, approximately 45 with Graves' ophthalmopathy and about 58 with stable Graves' hyperthyroidism, was used to find distinguishing TCR V-J signatures. For training and testing, the 100 or so patients in the discovery cohort were randomly divided in a 7:3 ratio. The paper describes TCR Vbeta CDR3 sequencing of 140 or so peripheral blood samples, made up of fewer than 50 ophthalmopathy patients, around 78 hyperthyroidism patients and roughly 17 progressor patients.

Amplification of TCR beta CDR3 regions was carried out from RNA transcripts. The TCR CDR3 was subjected to a first round of RT-PCR using the HTBI primer set and the Qiagen OneStep RT-PCR kit. Libraries were constructed in a second round of multiplex PCR, after which size selection and purification were carried out. Paired-end sequencing of the libraries was performed with 100 bp reads on an Illumina HiSeq2000. The authors' analysis ran thus. Raw data were processed with SOAPnuke, discarding reads with adapters, uncalled bases, mean Phred below 15, or no exact constant-primer or identifier match. High-quality paired reads were merged using COPE v1.2.5, and each unique nucleotide sequence was defined as a clonotype. MiTCR v1.1 was used to align clonotypes to the IMGT TRBV, TRBD and TRBJ reference segments. Analysis was restricted to V-J combinations with a frequency above 0.0001, which covered roughly 99% of repertoires. A TCS score was defined as the ratio between F50 (clonal expansion) and ExV (chaos), using BLOSUM62-based TCRdist between CDR3 peptides within each V-J. Welch's t-statistics and random forest reduced just over 500 V-J features to some 14, which were used in a naive Bayes classifier (R e1071). The public reads were quality trimmed at Q25 with fastp and then assembled into clones with MiXCR by TCRdb, keeping productive beta chains. Every CDR3 protein is listed once, alongside the most common genes and DNA of its rows. The V and J calls and clone size come from TCRdb's table, not from the authors' own analysis. This sample holds 250,000 to 350,000 distinct CDR3 sequences; 20% to 25% were observed only once. 64% of the sample goes to the ten largest clones.

Based on the germline V gene, the CDR1 and CDR2 sequences are KGHSH and LQKENI. Ends trimmed: V by 1 base, J by 7 bases; bases unmatched to a gene: 7. From the cysteine through the phenylalanine, the CDR3 covers 16 amino acids. Kept here is only the CDR3 DNA, which spans 48 bases and is read in frame from base 1. Ophthalmopathy patients had moderately to severely active disease, Clinical Activity Score of at least 3, NOSPECS grade of at least 4, and duration under 3 months. Exclusion was applied to patients with uncontrolled infections, other autoimmune diseases, pregnancy or lactation. Diagnoses relied on clinical symptoms, serum thyroxine and TRAb, thyroid ultrasound and orbital computed tomography. PBMCs were separated from roughly 9.3 ml of fresh peripheral blood using Ficoll-Paque density gradient centrifugation. Total RNA was extracted with Trizol reagent, and quality was checked on an Agilent 2100 Bioanalyzer.

Study-wide conclusions, independent of this receptor: A 13 V-J signature model separated ophthalmopathy from stable hyperthyroidism, with nearly 90% sensitivity and 81.08% specificity in cross-validation and 80%/75% in testing. In validation, the model predicted progression to ophthalmopathy a median of about 6.5 months before onset, with 70% to 71% sensitivity and roughly 79% specificity. No statistical method was used to set the sample size in advance, and investigators knew the group allocation. Most expanded thyroid clonotypes (frequency above 0.001) were also detected in blood, a finding suggesting that blood repertoires may reflect thyroid immune responses.

The V and J genes are TRBV18 and TRBJ2-2; TRBD2 aligns with 9 central bases. This clonotype originated in a man aged 25-45 years with Graves' ophthalmopathy. Source material: blood. In nucleotide form, the sequence is TGTGCCAGCTCACCACAGGTAGCGGGAGTTGGCGGGGAGCTGTTTTTT. This yields the protein CASSPQVAGVGGELFF.